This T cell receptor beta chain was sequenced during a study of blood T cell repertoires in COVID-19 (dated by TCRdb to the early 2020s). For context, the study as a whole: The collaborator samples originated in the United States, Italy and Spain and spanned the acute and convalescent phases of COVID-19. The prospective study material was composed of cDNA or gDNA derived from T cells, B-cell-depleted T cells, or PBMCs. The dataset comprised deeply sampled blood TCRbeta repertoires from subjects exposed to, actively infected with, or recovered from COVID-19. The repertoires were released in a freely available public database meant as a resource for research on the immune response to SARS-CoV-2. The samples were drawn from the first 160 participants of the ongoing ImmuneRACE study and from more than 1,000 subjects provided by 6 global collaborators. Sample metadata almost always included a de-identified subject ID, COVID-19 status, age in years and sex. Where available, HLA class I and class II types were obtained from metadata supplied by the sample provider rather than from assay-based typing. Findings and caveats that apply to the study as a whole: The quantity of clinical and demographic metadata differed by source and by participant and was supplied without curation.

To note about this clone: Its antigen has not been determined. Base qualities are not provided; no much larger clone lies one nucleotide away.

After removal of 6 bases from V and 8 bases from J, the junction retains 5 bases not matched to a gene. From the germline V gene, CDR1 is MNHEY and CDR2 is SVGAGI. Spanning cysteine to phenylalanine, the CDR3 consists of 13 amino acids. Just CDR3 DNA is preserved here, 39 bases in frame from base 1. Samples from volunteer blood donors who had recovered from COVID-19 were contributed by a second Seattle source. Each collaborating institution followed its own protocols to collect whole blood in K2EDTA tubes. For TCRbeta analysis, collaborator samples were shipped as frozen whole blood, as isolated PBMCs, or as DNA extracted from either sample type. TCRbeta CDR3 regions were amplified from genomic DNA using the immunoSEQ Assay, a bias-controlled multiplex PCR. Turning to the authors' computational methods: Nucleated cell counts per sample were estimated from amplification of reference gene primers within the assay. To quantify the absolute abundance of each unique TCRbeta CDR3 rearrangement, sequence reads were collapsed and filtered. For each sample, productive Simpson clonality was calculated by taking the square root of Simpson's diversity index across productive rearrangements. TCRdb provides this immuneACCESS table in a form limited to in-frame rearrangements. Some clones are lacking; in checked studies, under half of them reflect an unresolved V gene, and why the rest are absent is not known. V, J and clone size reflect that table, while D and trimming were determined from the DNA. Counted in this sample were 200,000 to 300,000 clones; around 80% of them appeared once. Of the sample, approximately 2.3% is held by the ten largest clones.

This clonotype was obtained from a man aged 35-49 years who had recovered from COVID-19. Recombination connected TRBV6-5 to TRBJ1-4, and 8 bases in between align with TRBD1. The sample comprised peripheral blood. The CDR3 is CASSKDRGEKLFF. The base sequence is TGTGCCAGCAGCAAAGACAGGGGAGAAAAACTGTTTTTT.